The next 21 T cell receptor beta chains were all read from a single sample in a study of blood T cell repertoires in COVID-19. Repertoires were generated with immunoSEQ multiplex PCR, while TCRdb's copy carries only in-frame clones and drops some. Among under 250,000 clones listed, around 82% were seen once. Specimen: PBMCs or T cells enriched from blood (not recorded which). Receptors originate from a woman aged 40 to 50 who had been exposed to COVID-19.

The chain links TRBV3-1 (or the pseudogene TRBV3-2) to TRBJ1-1; the D is unclear. CDR3 length: 14 residues. Trimming took 0 bases from V and 8 from J, leaving 13 bases between them. Germline-derived CDR1 and CDR2 are LGHDT and YNNKEL (reference sequence). CDR3: CASSQEWVGGEAFF. CDR3 DNA sequence: TGTGCCAGCAGCCAAGAATGGGTCGGCGGCGAAGCTTTCTTT.

This clone was recorded once. The chain employs TRBV12-3 or TRBV12-4 and TRBJ1-4; D not certain. The CDR3 totals 12 residues. V gave up 3 bases and J gave up 11 bases, with 10 bases separating them. CDR3 loop: CASSFTVRKLFF. DNA for the CDR3: TGTGCCAGCAGTTTTACGGTGAGGAAACTGTTTTTT.

The rearrangement joins TRBV10-3 to TRBJ1-3, with a possible D match to TRBD1 (6 bases). The CDR3 is 16 amino acids. Germline CDR1 ENHRY, CDR2 SYGVKD. V lost 4 bases and J 2 bases, leaving 15 bases between the germline ends. CDR3 DNA sequence: TGTGCCATCAGTGGGCCGGGACAACTTCCTGGAAACACCATATATTTT. It specifies CAISGPGQLPGNTIYF.

This rearrangement joins TRBV12-3 or TRBV12-4 to TRBJ2-2; D is unclear. CDR3 size: 13 residues. The V end lost 2 bases, the J end lost 4 bases, and 5 bases lay between the germline ends. CDR3 DNA: TGTGCCAGCAGTTTACAGTCCACCGGGGAGCTGTTTTTT. It specifies CASSLQSTGELFF.

J is TRBJ1-4 and V is TRBV2; 8 bases line up with TRBD1. Germline CDR1 reads SNHLY; CDR2 reads FYNNEI. The CDR3 has 16 residues. Unmatched junction bases numbered 9, after V lost 3 bases and J lost 6 bases. The chain's CDR3 is CASSERLGTGDEKLFF. Written as DNA, the CDR3 is TGTGCCAGCAGTGAGAGGTTAGGGACAGGTGATGAAAAACTGTTTTTT.

This chain joins TRBV9 and TRBJ1-2; 8 positions match TRBD1. The germline gives CDR1 SGDLS, CDR2 YYNGEE. Losses at the gene ends were 3 bases for V and 1 base for J; bases not matched to a gene: 5. This CDR3 region has 15 residues. The CDR3 DNA reads as TGTGCCAGCAGCGCCTCAGGGGGCGTTAACTATGGCTACACCTTC. It specifies CASSASGGVNYGYTF.

This rearrangement joins TRBV6-1 to TRBJ1-5; D uncertain. V shed 4 bases and J shed 0 bases, with 16 bases lying between them. The CDR3 is 17 residues long. Germline CDR1 is MNHNS and CDR2 is SASEGT. DNA of the CDR3: TGTGCCAGCAGTGTAGGATTTGGCGGCCCTAGCAATCAGCCCCAGCATTTT. Translation: CASSVGFGGPSNQPQHF.

The chain couples TRBV3-1 (or the pseudogene TRBV3-2) to TRBJ2-3; D is undetermined. With 4 bases removed from V and 1 base from J, the gap between germline ends came to 15 bases. Germline-derived CDR1 and CDR2 are LGHDT and YNNKEL (reference sequence). This CDR3 region has 16 residues. For the CDR3, the DNA is TGTGCCAGCAGCCGATCACCCCTCGGAGGCACAGATACGCAGTATTTT. Translating gives CASSRSPLGGTDTQYF.

The rearrangement uses TRBV19 and TRBJ2-7, with a weak D call TRBD1 (6 bases). The CDR3 loop spans 13 amino acids. Trimming removed 4 bases at V and 3 bases at J, with 10 bases between. The germline V gene has CDR1 LNHDA and CDR2 SQIVND (reference sequence). For the CDR3, the DNA is TGTGCCAGTAGTAGAACAGGGAACTACGAGCAGTACTTC. Translating it yields CASSRTGNYEQYF.

The rearrangement links TRBV4-1 to TRBJ2-3; 13 bases line up with TRBD2. The CDR3 runs to 17 residues. CDR1 and CDR2 from the germline V gene are MGHRA and YSYEKL. The trim removed 2 bases at V and 3 bases at J, leaving 5 bases unmatched. This chain's CDR3 is CASSQTGLAGNTDTQYF. The CDR3 region has the DNA TGCGCCAGCAGCCAAACGGGACTAGCGGGGAATACAGATACGCAGTATTTT.

The chain is built from TRBV24-1 and TRBJ2-1, with 10 nucleotides matching TRBD2. Germline CDR1 and CDR2: KGHDR and SFDVKD. The CDR3 contains 17 residues. J gave up 2 bases and V 2 bases, and 5 bases lay outside the gene matches. In DNA, the CDR3 is TGTGCCACCAGTGATTCACCAGGACTAGCGGCCTACAATGAGCAGTTCTTC. Translated, it gives CATSDSPGLAAYNEQFF.

The chain combines TRBV20-1 with TRBJ2-5, with D tentatively TRBD1 (6 bases). Trimming pared 3 bases from V and 5 bases from J, leaving 13 bases between. The germline gives CDR1 DFQATT, CDR2 SNEGSKA (reference sequence). This CDR3 comprises 13 residues. DNA of the CDR3: TGCAGTGCTAGTAGGGGGTTCGGTGAGACCCAGTACTTC. Encoded protein: CSASRGFGETQYF.

The rearrangement links TRBV7-2 to TRBJ2-7, with TRBD1 matching over 7 bases. The germline V gene has CDR1 SGHTA and CDR2 FQGNSA. Trimming removed 5 bases from V and 0 bases from J; junction bases left unmatched: 10. CDR3 length: 16 amino acids. Here the CDR3 reads CASSARTGPYSYEQYF. For the CDR3, the DNA is TGTGCCAGCAGCGCCCGGACAGGACCCTACTCCTACGAGCAGTACTTC. Together with reference TRBV7-2 and TRBJ2-7, the CDR3 gives the full variable domain: GAGVSQSPSNKVTEKGKDVELRCDPISGHTALYWYRQSLGQGLEFLIYFQGNSAPDKSGLPSDRFSAERTGGSVSTLTIQRTQQEDSAVYLCASSARTGPYSYEQYFGPGTRLTVT.

The chain combines TRBV11-3 with TRBJ2-3, with 8 bases lining up with TRBD2. CDR1 and CDR2 from the germline V gene are SGHNT and YENEEA. The CDR3 contains 16 residues. V was clipped by 6 bases and J by 0 bases; unmatched bases: 8. The CDR3 sequence: CASSPGGLGSTDTQYF. For the CDR3, the DNA is TGTGCCAGCAGTCCGGGAGGGCTCGGCAGCACAGATACGCAGTATTTT.

The chain carries TRBV12-5 and TRBJ1-5, with D possibly matching TRBD1 (5 bases). CDR3 length: 16 amino acids. Germline V lookup: CDR1 LGHNT, CDR2 FRNRAP. The V and J ends lost 0 bases and 2 bases respectively, with 11 bases between them. For the CDR3, the DNA is TGTGCTAGTGGTTTGGTATTAGGGGATCGCAATCAGCCCCAGCATTTT. It codes for CASGLVLGDRNQPQHF.

The chain joins TRBV9 to TRBJ2-3; 7 bases match TRBD2. This CDR3 is 15 amino acids long. The germline V gene has CDR1 SGDLS and CDR2 YYNGEE. Unmatched junction bases numbered 8, after V lost 2 bases and J lost 5 bases. CDR3 in amino acids: CASSVRGDRVDTQYF. CDR3 bases: TGTGCCAGCAGCGTTCGGGGGGATAGGGTAGATACGCAGTATTTT.

This clone was counted between two and nine times. The rearrangement joins TRBV7-9 to TRBJ1-5; D unresolved. Germline CDR1 and CDR2: SEHNR and FQNEAQ (reference sequence). V was cut by 5 bases and J by 2 bases, with 22 bases left in between. This CDR3 region has 18 residues. The CDR3 reads CASSLWAPERDGNQPQHF. The CDR3, as DNA: TGTGCCAGCAGCCTTTGGGCACCGGAACGGGATGGCAATCAGCCCCAGCATTTT.

The chain joins TRBV5-1 to TRBJ1-6, with a possible D match to TRBD1 (5 bases). Germline CDR1 reads SGHRS; CDR2 reads YFSETQ. CDR3 length: 17 residues. Between the trimmed V and J ends, which lost 0 bases and 0 bases, there was a span of 10 bases. The CDR3 spells CASSLGGGSSYNSPLHF. The CDR3 coding sequence is TGCGCCAGCAGCTTGGGGGGCGGGAGCTCCTATAATTCACCCCTCCACTTT.

This clone was detected once. The chain employs TRBV6-1 and TRBJ2-3, with 8 positions matching TRBD2. The trim removed 3 bases at V and 2 bases at J, leaving 7 bases unmatched. Looked up from germline, CDR1 is MNHNS and CDR2 is SASEGT. This CDR3 has 16 residues. CDR3 protein: CASSETRGGTTDTQYF. DNA of the CDR3: TGTGCCAGCAGTGAGACTCGGGGGGGAACCACAGATACGCAGTATTTT.

V and J are TRBV11-3 and TRBJ1-2; 11 positions match TRBD1. V lost 3 bases and J lost 2; bases outside the gene matches: 11. The CDR3 is made up of 18 amino acids. Germline CDR1 is SGHNT and CDR2 is YENEEA. CDR3 sequence reads: CASSFLGQGAFQNYGYTF. The CDR3 region has the DNA TGTGCCAGCAGCTTTTTAGGACAGGGGGCGTTTCAGAACTATGGCTACACCTTC.

This clone came up once. The rearrangement links TRBV6-5 to TRBJ2-7; D may be TRBD1 (5 bases). The CDR3 has 15 amino acids. CDR1 is MNHEY and CDR2 is SVGAGI in the germline V gene. Trimming stripped 5 bases from V and 8 bases from J, with 22 bases between. CDR3 residues: CASSPPSGAREKQYF. The CDR3 nucleotides are TGTGCCAGCAGTCCGCCCAGTGGGGCCAGGGAAAAGCAGTACTTC.